The 7 T cell receptor beta chains below come from one sample, sequenced in a study of blood T cells in healthy people across ages. A sample-barcoded 5' primer and a J-beta primer mix were used in a second PCR of roughly 6 to 11 cycles. TCRdb itself ran the 5' RACE reads through MiXCR, one entry per CDR3 protein. The repertoire holds fewer than 700,000 distinct CDR3 sequences, with about 45% as singletons. The source material was blood. The receptors stem from a man older than 75 in good health.

This clonotype was found a few times. The gene calls are TRBV12-3 or TRBV12-4 and TRBJ2-1, with 8 bases that match TRBD2. The length of the CDR3 is 15 residues. V was pared by 10 bases and J by 6 bases, with 14 bases of the junction left unmatched. The CDR3 is CATSPGVAGLNEQFF. Written as DNA, the CDR3 is TGTGCCACCTCCCCCGGGGTAGCGGGACTCAATGAGCAGTTCTTC.

The chain is built from TRBV20-1 and TRBJ2-7; 10 nucleotides match TRBD1. There are 13 residues in the CDR3. The V gene end was trimmed by 6 bases and the J gene end by 4 bases; junction bases not matched to a gene: 6. Germline V gives CDR1 DFQATT, CDR2 SNEGSKA (reference sequence). CDR3 DNA sequence: TGCAGTGCGACCGGGACAGGGGATTACGAGCAGTACTTC. Amino acids: CSATGTGDYEQYF.

The V call is TRBV14, the J call TRBJ1-2; 11 nucleotides agree with TRBD1. Germline V gene data show CDR1 as SGHDN and CDR2 as FVKESK. V shed 2 bases, J shed 8 bases, and the junction held 16 bases outside the gene matches. The CDR3 has 18 residues. The CDR3 loop is CASSQSLTLDRGLRGYTF. In nucleotides, the CDR3 is TGTGCCAGCAGCCAATCTCTTACCCTGGACAGGGGGCTAAGGGGCTACACCTTC. Drawing the rest from reference TRBV14 and TRBJ1-2, the complete variable domain is EAGVTQFPSHSVIEKGQTVTLRCDPISGHDNLYWYRRVMGKEIKFLLHFVKESKQDESGMPNNRFLAERTGGTYSTLKVQPAELEDSGVYFCASSQSLTLDRGLRGYTFGSGTRLTVV.

The chain combines TRBV28 with TRBJ1-2, with 11 positions matching TRBD1. Germline-derived CDR1 and CDR2 are MDHEN and SYDVKM. V dropped 3 bases and J dropped 7; count of bases not matched to a gene: 7. CDR3 length: 15 residues. CDR3 loop: CASSFEDRGRLGYTF. The DNA for the CDR3 is TGTGCCAGCAGTTTTGAGGACAGGGGGCGTCTTGGCTACACCTTC.

V and J are TRBV7-2 and TRBJ2-7; D ambiguous. The J call may be in error: the DNA end matches TRBJ2-5 better. This CDR3 has 13 amino acids. The V gene's germline CDR1 is SGHTA and CDR2 FQGNSA. Here the CDR3 reads CASTVGARETQYF. The CDR3 nucleotides read TGTGCCAGCACCGTCGGAGCCCGAGAGACCCAGTACTTC.

The V and J genes are TRBV20-1 and TRBJ1-2; D is undetermined. Per germline, CDR1 DFQATT and CDR2 SNEGSKA (reference sequence). There are 12 residues in the CDR3. Trimming stripped 2 bases from V and 0 bases from J, with 4 bases between. The CDR3 reads CSARRTNYGYTF. The CDR3 region has the DNA TGCAGTGCTAGAAGAACTAACTATGGCTACACCTTC.

This clonotype was observed many times. The chain employs TRBV9 and TRBJ2-7, with TRBD1 as a possible D gene (6 bases). V lost 0 bases and J 4 bases, leaving 14 bases between the germline ends. Germline loops: CDR1 SGDLS, CDR2 YYNGEE. The CDR3 contains 15 residues. The CDR3 loop is CASSVGGRGEYEQYF. The CDR3, as DNA: TGTGCCAGCAGCGTAGGGGGCAGGGGAGAATACGAGCAGTACTTC.